What follows describes a single TCR beta chain. Its antigen is not identified. The CDR3 length is 15 residues. V gave up 2 bases and J gave up 0 bases, with 8 bases separating them. CDR1 is SGHRS and CDR2 is YFSETQ in the germline V gene. This record comes from a study of cytomegalovirus exposure and HLA in healthy donors. Study overall: HLA-typed donors contributed around 82 million unique TCRs, which were held in an early data release.

Healthy bone marrow donors formed the donor group. Regarding the study as a whole: In a later analysis, TCR association rates varied by HLA locus: DRB1 most, HLA-C fewest. The study put 150 to 200 TCR beta chains on its list as cytomegalovirus-associated.

Primers for the PCR totalled 60 Vbeta and 13 Jbeta. Produced via immunoSEQ multiplex PCR; TCRdb's table is partial and in-frame only. This sample has a few hundred thousand clones, with approximately 80% found just once. Material: PBMCs. The chain has TRBV5-1 and TRBJ1-4, with D tentatively TRBD1 (6 bases). This clonotype originated in a girl under 18 in good health and CMV-seronegative. The CDR3 region has the DNA TGCGCCAGCAGCTTAACAGGGACAACTAATGAAAAACTGTTTTTT. Its protein product is CASSLTGTTNEKLFF.